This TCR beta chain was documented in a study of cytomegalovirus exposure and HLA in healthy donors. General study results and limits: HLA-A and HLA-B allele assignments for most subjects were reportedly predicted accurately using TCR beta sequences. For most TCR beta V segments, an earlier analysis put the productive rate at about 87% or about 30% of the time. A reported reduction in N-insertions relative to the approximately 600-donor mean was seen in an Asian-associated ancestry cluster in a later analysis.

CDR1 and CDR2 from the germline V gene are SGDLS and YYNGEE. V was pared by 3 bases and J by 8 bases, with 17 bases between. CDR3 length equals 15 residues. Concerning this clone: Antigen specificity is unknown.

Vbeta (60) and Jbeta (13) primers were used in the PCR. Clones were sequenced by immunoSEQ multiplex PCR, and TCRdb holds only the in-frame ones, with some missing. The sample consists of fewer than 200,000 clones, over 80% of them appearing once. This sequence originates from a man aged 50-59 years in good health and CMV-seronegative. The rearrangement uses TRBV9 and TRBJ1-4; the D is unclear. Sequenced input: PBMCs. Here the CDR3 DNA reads TGTGCCAGCAGCGCAACCCAGACGCGGGGAGAAAAACTGTTTTTT. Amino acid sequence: CASSATQTRGEKLFF.